This note documents a single TCR beta chain sequence. Only in-frame clones appear in the TCRdb table, and some are missing; sequencing was by immunoSEQ multiplex PCR. Seen here are 15,000 to 25,000 clones, 88% observed once, and the top ten hold approximately 10%. The data belong to a study of blood T cell repertoires in COVID-19. Overall study: Sites in the United States, Italy and Spain provided acute and convalescent COVID-19 samples. T cells, B-cell-depleted T cells, or PBMCs supplied cDNA or gDNA.

This TCR was sampled from a human donor in a cohort sampled during active COVID-19. Sequencing was done on a sample of peripheral blood.

As DNA, the CDR3 is TGCGCCAGCAGCCCTCGGGGAACCTCACACACTGAAGCTTTCTTT. Translating gives CASSPRGTSHTEAFF. This sequence joins TRBV4-1 and TRBJ1-1; D gene unclear. The V gene lost 4 bases and the J gene lost 3 bases, with 15 bases spanning the gap. CDR3 size: 15 residues. Germline CDR1 MGHRA, CDR2 YSYEKL.